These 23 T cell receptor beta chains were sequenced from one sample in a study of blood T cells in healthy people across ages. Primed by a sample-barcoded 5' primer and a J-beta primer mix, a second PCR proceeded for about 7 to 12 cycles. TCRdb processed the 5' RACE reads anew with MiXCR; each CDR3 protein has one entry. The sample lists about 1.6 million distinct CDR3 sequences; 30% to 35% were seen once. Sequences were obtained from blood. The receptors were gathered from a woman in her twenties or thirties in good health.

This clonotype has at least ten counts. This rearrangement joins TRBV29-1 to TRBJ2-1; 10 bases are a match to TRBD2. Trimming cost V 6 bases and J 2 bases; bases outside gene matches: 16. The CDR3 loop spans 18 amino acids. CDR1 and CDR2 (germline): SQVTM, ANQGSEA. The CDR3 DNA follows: TGCAGCGTCAAGGGCGGGGTCCCGGGACTAGCGACCTACAATGAGCAGTTCTTC. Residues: CSVKGGVPGLATYNEQFF.

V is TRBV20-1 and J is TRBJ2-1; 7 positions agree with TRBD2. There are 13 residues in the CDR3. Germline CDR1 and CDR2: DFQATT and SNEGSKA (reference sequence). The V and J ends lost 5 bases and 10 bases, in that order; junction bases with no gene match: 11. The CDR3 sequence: CSAVGGPVGEQFF. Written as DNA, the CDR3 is TGCAGTGCTGTGGGAGGGCCGGTGGGAGAGCAGTTCTTC.

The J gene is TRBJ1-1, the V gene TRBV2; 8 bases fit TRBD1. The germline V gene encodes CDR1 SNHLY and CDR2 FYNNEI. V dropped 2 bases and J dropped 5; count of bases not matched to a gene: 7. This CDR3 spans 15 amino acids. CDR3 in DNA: TGTGCCAGCAGTGAATGGATGACAGGGGAGACTGAAGCTTTCTTT. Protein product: CASSEWMTGETEAFF.

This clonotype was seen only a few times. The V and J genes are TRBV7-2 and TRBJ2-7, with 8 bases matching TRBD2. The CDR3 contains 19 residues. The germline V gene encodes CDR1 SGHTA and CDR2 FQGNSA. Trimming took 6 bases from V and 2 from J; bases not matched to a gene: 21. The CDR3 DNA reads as TGTGCCAGCAGTACAACGTGGGCGGGAGGAGGGCGGAAGGCCTACGAGCAGTACTTC. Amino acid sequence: CASSTTWAGGGRKAYEQYF.

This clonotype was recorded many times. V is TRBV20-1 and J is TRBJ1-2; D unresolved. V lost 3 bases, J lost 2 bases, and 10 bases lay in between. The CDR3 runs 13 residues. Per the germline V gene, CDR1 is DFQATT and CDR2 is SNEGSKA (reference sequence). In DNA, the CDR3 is TGCAGTGCTAGCCACAGCTCGAACTATGGCTACACCTTC. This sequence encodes CSASHSSNYGYTF.

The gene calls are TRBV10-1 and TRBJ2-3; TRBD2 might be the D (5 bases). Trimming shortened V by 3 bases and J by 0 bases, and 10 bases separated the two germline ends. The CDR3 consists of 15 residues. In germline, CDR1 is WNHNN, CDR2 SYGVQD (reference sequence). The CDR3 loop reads CASSELASSTDTQYF. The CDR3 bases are TGCGCCAGCAGTGAATTAGCGTCTAGCACAGATACGCAGTATTTT.

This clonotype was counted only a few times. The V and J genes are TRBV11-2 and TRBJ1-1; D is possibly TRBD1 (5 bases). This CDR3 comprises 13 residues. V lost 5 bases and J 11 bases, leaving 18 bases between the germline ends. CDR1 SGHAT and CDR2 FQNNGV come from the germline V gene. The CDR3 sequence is CASSPVGTLRAFF. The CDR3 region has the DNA TGTGCCAGCAGCCCAGTCGGGACCCTTAGGGCTTTCTTT.

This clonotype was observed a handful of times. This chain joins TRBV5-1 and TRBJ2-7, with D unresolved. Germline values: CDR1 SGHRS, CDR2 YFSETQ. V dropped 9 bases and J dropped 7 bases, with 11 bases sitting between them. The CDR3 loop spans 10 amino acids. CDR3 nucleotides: TGCGCCAACAGAATGTGGGAGCAGTACTTC. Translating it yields CANRMWEQYF.

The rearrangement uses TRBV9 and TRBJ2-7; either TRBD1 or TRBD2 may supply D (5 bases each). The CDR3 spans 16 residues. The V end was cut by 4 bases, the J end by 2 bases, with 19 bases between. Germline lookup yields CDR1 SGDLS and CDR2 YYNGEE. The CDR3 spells CASSPPLEGPTYEQYF. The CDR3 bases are TGTGCCAGCAGCCCTCCCCTTGAGGGGCCTACCTACGAGCAGTACTTC.

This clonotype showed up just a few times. The CDR3 DNA reads as TGCAGTGCTAGATCGGGAGGGAATAGCGAGACCCAGTACTTC. This translates into CSARSGGNSETQYF. The rearrangement joins TRBV20-1 to TRBJ2-5, with TRBD2 matching 8 bases. The germline CDR1 and CDR2 sequences are DFQATT and SNEGSKA (reference sequence). The CDR3 runs 14 residues. J gave up 5 bases and V 2 bases, and 7 bases lay outside the gene matches.

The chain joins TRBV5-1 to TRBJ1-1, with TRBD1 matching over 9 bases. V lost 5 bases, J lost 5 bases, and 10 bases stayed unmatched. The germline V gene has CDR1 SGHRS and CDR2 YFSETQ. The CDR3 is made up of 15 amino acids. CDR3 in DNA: TGCGCCAGCAGAGACACAGGGGGCAGTGGTACTGAAGCTTTCTTT. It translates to CASRDTGGSGTEAFF.

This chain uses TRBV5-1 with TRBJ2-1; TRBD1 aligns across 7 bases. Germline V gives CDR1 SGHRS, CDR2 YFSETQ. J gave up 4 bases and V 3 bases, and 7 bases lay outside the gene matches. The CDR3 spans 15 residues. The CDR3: CASSSRGMSYNEQFF. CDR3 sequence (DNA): TGCGCCAGCAGCTCCAGGGGGATGTCTTACAATGAGCAGTTCTTC.

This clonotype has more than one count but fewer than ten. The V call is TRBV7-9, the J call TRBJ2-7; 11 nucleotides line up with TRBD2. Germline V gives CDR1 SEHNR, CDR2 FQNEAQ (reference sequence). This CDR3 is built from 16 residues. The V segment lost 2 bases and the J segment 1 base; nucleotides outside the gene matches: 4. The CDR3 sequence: CASSLLRLAGSYEQYF. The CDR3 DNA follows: TGTGCCAGCAGCTTACTGAGACTAGCGGGGTCCTACGAGCAGTACTTC. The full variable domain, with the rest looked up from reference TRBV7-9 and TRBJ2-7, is DTGVSQNPRHKITKRGQNVTFRCDPISEHNRLYWYRQTLGQGPEFLTYFQNEAQLEKSRLLSDRFSAERPKGSFSTLEIQRTEQGDSAMYLCASSLLRLAGSYEQYFGPGTRLTVT.

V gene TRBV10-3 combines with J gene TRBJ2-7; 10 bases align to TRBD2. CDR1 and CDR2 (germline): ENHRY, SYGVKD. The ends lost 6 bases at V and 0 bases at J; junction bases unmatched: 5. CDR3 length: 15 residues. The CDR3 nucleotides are TGTGCCATCAGGAGTAGCGGGGGGAGCTCCTACGAGCAGTACTTC. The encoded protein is CAIRSSGGSSYEQYF.

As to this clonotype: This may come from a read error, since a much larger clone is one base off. This CDR3 is CASSPGTGWLYEQYF. The CDR3 coding sequence is TGTGCCAGCAGCCCGGGGACAGGGTGGCTGTACGAGCAGTACTTC. This chain uses TRBV9 with TRBJ2-7; 9 bases align to TRBD1. The CDR3 spans 15 residues. The germline V gene has CDR1 SGDLS and CDR2 YYNGEE. The trim removed 4 bases at V and 4 bases at J, leaving 9 bases unmatched.

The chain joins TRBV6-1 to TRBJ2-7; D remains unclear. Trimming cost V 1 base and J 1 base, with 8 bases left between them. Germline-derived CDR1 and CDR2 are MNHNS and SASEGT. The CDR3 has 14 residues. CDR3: CASSEDWASYEQYF. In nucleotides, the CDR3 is TGTGCCAGCAGTGAAGACTGGGCGTCCTACGAGCAGTACTTC.

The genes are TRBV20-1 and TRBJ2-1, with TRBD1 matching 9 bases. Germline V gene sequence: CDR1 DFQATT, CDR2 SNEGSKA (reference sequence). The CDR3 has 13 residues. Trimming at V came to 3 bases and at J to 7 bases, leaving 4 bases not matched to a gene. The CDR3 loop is CSARAGQGNEQFF. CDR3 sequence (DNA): TGCAGTGCTAGGGCGGGACAGGGTAATGAGCAGTTCTTC.

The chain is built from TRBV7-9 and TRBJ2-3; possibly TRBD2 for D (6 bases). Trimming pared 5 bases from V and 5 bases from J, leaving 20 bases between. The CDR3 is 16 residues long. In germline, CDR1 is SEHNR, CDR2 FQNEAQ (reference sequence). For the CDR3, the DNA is TGTGCCAGCAGCCCCCGGGACTTCTCGCGGGTAGATACGCAGTATTTT. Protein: CASSPRDFSRVDTQYF.

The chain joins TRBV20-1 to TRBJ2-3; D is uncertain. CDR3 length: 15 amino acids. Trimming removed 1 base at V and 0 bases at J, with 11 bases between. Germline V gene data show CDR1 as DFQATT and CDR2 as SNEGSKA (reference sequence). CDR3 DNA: TGCAGTGCTAGAGGGCTCCGAGCCAGCACAGATACGCAGTATTTT. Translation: CSARGLRASTDTQYF.

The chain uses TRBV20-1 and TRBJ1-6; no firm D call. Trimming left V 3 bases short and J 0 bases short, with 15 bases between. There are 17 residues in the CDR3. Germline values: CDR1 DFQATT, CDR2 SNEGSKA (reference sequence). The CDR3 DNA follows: TGCAGTGCTAGGGGCCGGCGGCTGAGCTCCTATAATTCACCCCTCCACTTT. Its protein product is CSARGRRLSSYNSPLHF.

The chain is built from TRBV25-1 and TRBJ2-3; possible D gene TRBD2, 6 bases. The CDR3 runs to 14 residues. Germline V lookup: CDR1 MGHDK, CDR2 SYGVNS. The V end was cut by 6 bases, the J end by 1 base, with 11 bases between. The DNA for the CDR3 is TGTGCCAGCAGGCGCTGGGAGGGCACAGATACGCAGTATTTT. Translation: CASRRWEGTDTQYF.

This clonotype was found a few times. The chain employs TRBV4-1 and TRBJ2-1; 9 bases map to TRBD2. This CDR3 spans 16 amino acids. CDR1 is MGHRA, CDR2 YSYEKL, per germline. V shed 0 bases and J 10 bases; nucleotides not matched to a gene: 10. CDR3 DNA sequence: TGCGCCAGCAGCCAAGATGTGCTAGCGGGACAAGAGGAGCAGTTCTTC. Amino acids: CASSQDVLAGQEEQFF.

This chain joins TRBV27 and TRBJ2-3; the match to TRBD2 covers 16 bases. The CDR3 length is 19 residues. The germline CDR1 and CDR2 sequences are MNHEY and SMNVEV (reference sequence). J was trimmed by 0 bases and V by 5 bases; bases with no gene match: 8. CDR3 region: CASSPGLAGGPASTDTQYF. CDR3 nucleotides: TGTGCCAGCAGTCCGGGACTAGCGGGGGGGCCGGCGAGCACAGATACGCAGTATTTT.